Below are 7 T cell receptor beta chains sequenced from a single sample in a study of Ad26.COV2.S vaccination and SARS-CoV-2 variants. Treatment specified: around 19 received Ad26.COV2.S at low or high dose, single or two shots; several received placebo; per-sample allocation not given. The samples were gathered on day 63 after the first injection of vaccine or placebo. The protocol was immunoSEQ multiplex PCR, while the TCRdb copy is restricted to in-frame clones and leaves out a portion. The data contain about 320,000 clones, about 86% of them singletons. Sequencing used peripheral blood, obtained in a trial of Ad26.COV2.S vaccine versus placebo. The receptors stem from a person between 18 and 59 years old who received the Ad26.COV2.S COVID-19 vaccine or a placebo.

This clone came up a few times. Here the CDR3 reads CASSLLRNREIYGYTF. The CDR3 coding sequence is TGTGCCAGTAGTCTTCTGCGAAACAGGGAGATCTATGGCTACACCTTC. J is TRBJ1-2 and V is TRBV19; maybe TRBD1 (6 bases). Per the germline V gene, CDR1 is LNHDA and CDR2 is SQIVND (reference sequence). V was clipped by 5 bases and J by 4 bases, with 20 bases between them. CDR3 length: 16 residues. The full variable domain, with the rest looked up from reference TRBV19 and TRBJ1-2, is DGGITQSPKYLFRKEGQNVTLSCEQNLNHDAMYWYRQDPGQGLRLIYYSQIVNDFQKGDIAEGYSVSREKKESFPLTVTSAQKNPTAFYLCASSLLRNREIYGYTFGSGTRLTVV.

As regards this clone: Other DNA sequences in the sample encode the same CDR3. The rearrangement uses TRBV7-2 and TRBJ1-1; 7 bases agree with TRBD1. Losses at the gene ends were 5 bases for V and 1 base for J; bases not matched to a gene: 4. The CDR3 totals 14 residues. Germline V gives CDR1 SGHTA, CDR2 FQGNSA. CDR3 sequence (DNA): TGTGCCAGCAGCCCCAGACAGGGGAACACTGAAGCTTTCTTT. This codes for CASSPRQGNTEAFF.

This sequence joins TRBV24-1 and TRBJ1-4; 8 nucleotides line up with TRBD1. Germline CDR1 is KGHDR and CDR2 is SFDVKD. CDR3 length: 13 amino acids. Trimming took 7 bases from V and 5 from J; bases not matched to a gene: 2. CDR3 DNA: TGTGCCACCAGCCAGGGGGCGAATGAAAAACTGTTTTTT. Its protein product is CATSQGANEKLFF.

The gene calls are TRBV2 and TRBJ2-7; D may be TRBD1 or TRBD2 (5 bases each). Between the trimmed V and J ends, which lost 9 bases and 2 bases, there was a span of 14 bases. The germline V gene encodes CDR1 SNHLY and CDR2 FYNNEI. CDR3 length: 13 residues. CDR3 nucleotide sequence: TGTGCCAGTCTCAGGGACGGACCCTACGAGCAGTACTTC. Residues: CASLRDGPYEQYF.

The genes are TRBV5-4 and TRBJ2-7, with 8 nucleotides matching TRBD1. This CDR3 region has 12 residues. In germline, CDR1 is SGHNT, CDR2 YYREEE (reference sequence). V lost 9 bases, J lost 2 bases, and 4 bases stayed unmatched. CDR3 region: CATDRVAYEQYF. CDR3 DNA sequence: TGTGCCACGGACAGGGTAGCCTACGAGCAGTACTTC.

The V and J genes are TRBV6-2 or TRBV6-3 and TRBJ2-3; 11 bases agree with TRBD2. CDR3 size: 17 residues. J gave up 5 bases and V 0 bases, and 7 bases lay outside the gene matches. Per the germline V gene, CDR1 is MNHEY and CDR2 is SVGEGT. The CDR3 protein is CASSYSASGGSRDTQYF. For the CDR3, the DNA is TGTGCCAGCAGTTACTCGGCTAGCGGGGGGTCGAGAGATACGCAGTATTTT.

V and J are TRBV7-9 and TRBJ1-6; perhaps TRBD1 as D (6 bases). The CDR3 covers 16 residues. The germline gives CDR1 SEHNR, CDR2 FQNEAQ (reference sequence). Trimming took off 5 bases at V and 8 bases at J, with 19 bases between the two ends. Here the CDR3 DNA reads TGTGCCAGCAGCCAACGGATAGGGGGGCACGATTCACCCCTCCACTTT. This sequence encodes CASSQRIGGHDSPLHF.